Shown below are 10 T cell receptor beta chains from a single sample sequenced in a study of cytomegalovirus exposure and HLA in healthy donors. 13 Jbeta primers and 60 Vbeta primers were used for the PCR. Sequenced by immunoSEQ multiplex PCR; TCRdb stores in-frame clones only, minus some. The profile covers around 180,000 clones, with more than 70% appearing a single time and less than 1.6% taken by the ten largest. The sequenced sample consisted of PBMCs. The source of these receptors is a girl aged 10 to 17 in good health and CMV-seronegative.

V is TRBV4-1 and J is TRBJ2-7, with TRBD1 matching 8 bases. The germline CDR1 and CDR2 sequences are MGHRA and YSYEKL. Trimming cost V 1 base and J 5 bases; bases outside gene matches: 7. CDR3 length equals 15 residues. CDR3: CASSQAGTGLHEQYF. CDR3 nucleotide sequence: TGCGCCAGCAGCCAAGCGGGGACAGGATTGCACGAGCAGTACTTC.

This chain links TRBV5-1 with TRBJ1-6; 8 bases are a match to TRBD1. Trimming cost V 4 bases and J 9 bases; bases outside gene matches: 6. This CDR3 spans 14 amino acids. Germline values: CDR1 SGHRS, CDR2 YFSETQ. The CDR3 is CASSQGAGGSPLHF. CDR3 nucleotide sequence: TGCGCCAGCAGCCAGGGGGCTGGTGGTTCACCCCTCCACTTT.

The chain couples TRBV9 to TRBJ1-1, with TRBD1 as a possible D gene (5 bases). The germline CDR1 and CDR2 sequences are SGDLS and YYNGEE. The CDR3 loop spans 14 amino acids. V dropped 2 bases and J dropped 1 base, with 9 bases sitting between them. For the CDR3, the DNA is TGTGCCAGCAGCGTTTATGGACAGAACACTGAAGCTTTCTTT. It yields the protein CASSVYGQNTEAFF.

The chain is built from TRBV5-1 and TRBJ1-4, with D possibly TRBD1 on 5 matching bases. The germline V and J ends were trimmed by 0 bases and 5 bases, with 11 bases remaining between them. The CDR3 covers 15 residues. Germline lookup yields CDR1 SGHRS and CDR2 YFSETQ. The CDR3 loop is CASSLGAGRNEKLFF. The CDR3, as DNA: TGCGCCAGCAGCTTGGGAGCAGGGAGGAATGAAAAACTGTTTTTT.

This clone has a handful of counts. J is TRBJ2-5 and V is TRBV5-6, with TRBD2 as a possible D gene (7 bases). Germline V CDR1 and CDR2: SGHDT, YYEEEE. This CDR3 comprises 14 residues. Between the trimmed V and J ends, which lost 0 bases and 4 bases, there was a span of 10 bases. CDR3 DNA: TGTGCCAGCAGCTTGGCCCGGGGGGCAGAGACCCAGTACTTC. Amino acid sequence: CASSLARGAETQYF.

This clone has just a few counts. CDR3 region: CASSITVNYGYTF. Written as DNA, the CDR3 is TGTGCCAGTAGTATAACAGTTAACTATGGCTACACCTTC. The chain has TRBV19 and TRBJ1-2, with no clear D. CDR3 length equals 13 residues. Deletions cut 2 bases from V and 1 base from J, with 5 bases between. In germline, CDR1 is LNHDA, CDR2 SQIVND (reference sequence).

This clone turned up a few times. The chain recombines TRBV7-9 with TRBJ2-7, with no clear D. Trimming removed 1 base at V and 3 bases at J, with 4 bases between. This CDR3 comprises 12 residues. Germline CDR1 reads SEHNR; CDR2 reads FQNEAQ (reference sequence). The CDR3 sequence is CASSLGSYEQYF. The CDR3, as DNA: TGTGCCAGCAGCTTAGGCAGCTACGAGCAGTACTTC.

V and J are TRBV6-5 and TRBJ2-7; D gene uncertain. The CDR3 extends over 13 amino acids. Per germline, CDR1 MNHEY and CDR2 SVGAGI. Trimming shortened V by 5 bases and J by 0 bases, and 8 bases separated the two germline ends. CDR3 sequence reads: CASSLVSSYEQYF. The DNA for the CDR3 is TGTGCCAGCAGTCTCGTGAGCTCCTACGAGCAGTACTTC.

CDR3 bases: TGTGCCAGCAGCTTTACAGACTACAATGAGCAGTTCTTC. Translating gives CASSFTDYNEQFF. The chain uses TRBV5-4 and TRBJ2-1, with no clear D. Trimming removed 2 bases from V and 3 bases from J, with 6 bases in between. Germline CDR1 is SGHNT and CDR2 is YYREEE (reference sequence). This CDR3 is built from 13 residues.

The rearrangement joins TRBV9 to TRBJ2-5, with TRBD2 identical over 11 bases. CDR1 is SGDLS and CDR2 is YYNGEE in the germline V gene. There are 15 residues in the CDR3. With 3 bases clipped from V and 5 bases from J, the junction kept 6 bases outside the gene matches. The CDR3 region is CASSDSGGASETQYF. Here the CDR3 DNA reads TGTGCCAGCAGCGATAGCGGGGGGGCCAGTGAGACCCAGTACTTC. The whole variable domain, filled in from reference TRBV9 and TRBJ2-5, reads DSGVTQTPKHLITATGQRVTLRCSPRSGDLSVYWYQQSLDQGLQFLIQYYNGEERAKGNILERFSAQQFPDLHSELNLSSLELGDSALYFCASSDSGGASETQYFGPGTRLLVL.